Below are 21 T cell receptor beta chains sequenced from a single sample in a study of shared clonotypes between healthy human individuals (dated by TCRdb to the early 2020s). CD8 naive samples were CD45RO-negative cells positively selected for CCR7, giving a CD45RA+CCR7+ population that excluded TemRA cells. The library was produced with the immunoSEQ multiplex PCR assay. This immuneACCESS table, as held by TCRdb, lists in-frame sequences with V and J called but not all clones. Of the missing ones, under half trace to an unresolved V gene in checked studies; the others have no known cause. The sample profile shows some 2 million clones; less than 95% of them were found once. The leading ten clones occupy around 1.1% of the sample. The sequencing input was naive CD8+ T cells sorted from blood. The cell subset or site label, read with the paper, signifies: CD45RA+CCR7+. Source of these receptors: a man in his late teens or twenties in good health.

This rearrangement joins TRBV7-9 to TRBJ2-1, with 9 bases aligning to TRBD2. J gave up 6 bases and V 0 bases, and 6 bases lay outside the gene matches. Germline V gene sequence: CDR1 SEHNR, CDR2 FQNEAQ (reference sequence). This CDR3 is 16 amino acids long. CDR3 in DNA: TGTGCCAGCAGCTTAGCTGCGGGAGGGCCCGTCAATGAGCAGTTCTTC. It encodes CASSLAAGGPVNEQFF.

The V gene is TRBV7-3, the J gene TRBJ2-2; D assignment may be TRBD1 or TRBD2 (6 bases each). The CDR3 sequence is 16 residues long. Germline V lookup: CDR1 SGHTA, CDR2 FQGTGA. The V gene lost 1 base and the J gene lost 5 bases, with 14 bases spanning the gap. The CDR3 region has the DNA TGTGCCAGCAGCTTAATCCCAGGGGCGGGAACCGGGGAGCTGTTTTTT. Translation gives CASSLIPGAGTGELFF.

The V and J genes are TRBV7-9 and TRBJ1-4; 11 bases fit TRBD1. The CDR3 totals 14 residues. The germline gives CDR1 SEHNR, CDR2 FQNEAQ (reference sequence). V shed 6 bases and J 7 bases; nucleotides not matched to a gene: 4. DNA of the CDR3: TGTGCCAGCAGGTCCGGGACAGGGGGTGAAAAACTGTTTTTT. Protein: CASRSGTGGEKLFF.

V usage is TRBV5-1 and J usage is TRBJ2-7, with D tentatively TRBD1 or TRBD2 (5 bases each). V was clipped by 1 base and J by 4 bases, with 12 bases between them. This CDR3 has 14 residues. CDR1 and CDR2 (germline): SGHRS, YFSETQ. The CDR3 sequence is CASSLRGGLYEQYF. In nucleotides, the CDR3 is TGCGCCAGCAGCTTGAGGGGCGGGTTATACGAGCAGTACTTC.

The chain joins TRBV28 to TRBJ2-5; D unresolved. V lost 5 bases, J lost 3 bases, and 16 bases lay in between. This CDR3 is 15 amino acids long. Looked up from germline, CDR1 is MDHEN and CDR2 is SYDVKM. Here the CDR3 DNA reads TGTGCCAGCAGTACCTACCGGGCCTCGGAAGAGACCCAGTACTTC. Amino acid sequence: CASSTYRASEETQYF.

The rearrangement joins TRBV7-9 to TRBJ1-1, with D uncertain. CDR3 length: 13 residues. CDR1 and CDR2 (germline): SEHNR, FQNEAQ (reference sequence). Trimming pared 3 bases from V and 0 bases from J, leaving 5 bases between. The CDR3 nucleotides read TGTGCCAGCAGCTTCCCTCTGAACACTGAAGCTTTCTTT. It yields the protein CASSFPLNTEAFF. Full variable domain (rest looked up from reference TRBV7-9 and TRBJ1-1): DTGVSQNPRHKITKRGQNVTFRCDPISEHNRLYWYRQTLGQGPEFLTYFQNEAQLEKSRLLSDRFSAERPKGSFSTLEIQRTEQGDSAMYLCASSFPLNTEAFFGQGTRLTVV.

J is TRBJ1-6 and V is TRBV6-4; unclear D gene. V was trimmed by 4 bases and J by 8 bases, leaving 18 bases between them. Germline assignment: CDR1 MRHNA and CDR2 SNTAGT. The CDR3 length is 16 residues. CDR3 amino acids: CASSGPVAGLDSPLHF. The CDR3 bases are TGTGCCAGCAGTGGCCCCGTGGCAGGATTGGATTCACCCCTCCACTTT.

V usage is TRBV6-5 and J usage is TRBJ2-4; 9 positions match TRBD2. The CDR3 covers 15 residues. Germline assignment: CDR1 MNHEY and CDR2 SVGAGI. V shed 6 bases, J shed 0 bases, and the junction held 3 bases outside the gene matches. The CDR3, as DNA: TGTGCCAGCAGGCTGCGGGGGGGAGCCAAAAACATTCAGTACTTC. Amino acids: CASRLRGGAKNIQYF.

This chain uses TRBV7-9 with TRBJ2-7; TRBD2 agrees at 9 bases. The CDR3 covers 15 residues. V was pared by 4 bases and J by 5 bases, with 9 bases of the junction left unmatched. Germline values: CDR1 SEHNR, CDR2 FQNEAQ (reference sequence). CDR3 residues: CASSSRLAGMNEQYF. In DNA, the CDR3 is TGTGCCAGCAGCTCCAGGCTAGCGGGAATGAACGAGCAGTACTTC.

The V call is TRBV5-4, the J call TRBJ2-3, with TRBD2 identical over 12 bases. The V gene end was trimmed by 0 bases and the J gene end by 6 bases; junction bases not matched to a gene: 14. Germline values: CDR1 SGHNT, CDR2 YYREEE (reference sequence). This CDR3 has 19 amino acids. CDR3 in amino acids: CASSLDLRSSGGDVDTQYF. In DNA form, the CDR3 reads TGTGCCAGCAGCTTGGATCTGAGGTCTAGCGGGGGGGATGTTGATACGCAGTATTTT.

Of note for this clone: Other DNA sequences from this sample encode an identical CDR3 as well. V is TRBV9 and J is TRBJ1-1; weak D call: TRBD1 (6 bases). The V gene lost 2 bases and the J gene lost 2 bases, with 7 bases spanning the gap. The CDR3 extends over 13 amino acids. The germline V gene encodes CDR1 SGDLS and CDR2 YYNGEE. CDR3 nucleotide sequence: TGTGCCAGCAGCGTGGGGGCCAACACTGAAGCTTTCTTT. Encoded protein: CASSVGANTEAFF.

The rearrangement uses TRBV5-1 and TRBJ2-7; 9 bases align to TRBD1. The germline gives CDR1 SGHRS, CDR2 YFSETQ. The CDR3 covers 15 residues. The J segment lost 4 bases and the V segment lost 4 bases, leaving 9 bases of the junction unmatched. The CDR3 loop is CASSALRDRAYEQYF. In nucleotides, the CDR3 is TGCGCCAGCAGCGCCCTCCGGGACAGGGCTTACGAGCAGTACTTC. The variable domain in full, completed from reference TRBV5-1 and TRBJ2-7, reads KAGVTQTPRYLIKTRGQQVTLSCSPISGHRSVSWYQQTPGQGLQFLFEYFSETQRNKGNFPGRFSGRQFSNSRSEMNVSTLELGDSALYLCASSALRDRAYEQYFGPGTRLTVT.

The chain is built from TRBV13 and TRBJ2-5; perhaps TRBD2 as D (6 bases). V was trimmed by 5 bases and J by 9 bases, leaving 22 bases between them. Germline V lookup: CDR1 PRHDT, CDR2 FYEKMQ (reference sequence). The CDR3 extends over 15 amino acids. The CDR3 nucleotides read TGTGCCAGCAGCCTCGCGACTAGTCGGGTGGAGGCCCAGTACTTC. It codes for CASSLATSRVEAQYF. The full variable domain, rest sourced from reference TRBV13 and TRBJ2-5, is AAGVIQSPRHLIKEKRETATLKCYPIPRHDTVYWYQQGPGQDPQFLISFYEKMQSDKGSIPDRFSAQQFSDYHSELNMSSLELGDSALYFCASSLATSRVEAQYFGPGTRLLVL.

Comments on this clone: Within the sample, other DNA sequences also encode this same CDR3. V usage is TRBV6-5 and J usage is TRBJ2-7; a possible D gene is TRBD2 (6 bases). The length of the CDR3 is 15 residues. The V and J ends lost 3 bases and 7 bases respectively, with 19 bases between them. Germline CDR1 reads MNHEY; CDR2 reads SVGAGI. CDR3 sequence (DNA): TGTGCCAGCAGTTATTCGGCAGGCCCCCGGGAGGAGCAGTACTTC. Protein: CASSYSAGPREEQYF.

V gene TRBV30 combines with J gene TRBJ2-3; 10 bases match TRBD2. The ends lost 5 bases at V and 0 bases at J; junction bases unmatched: 5. Germline V CDR1 and CDR2: GTSNPN, SVGIG (reference sequence). The CDR3 length is 15 residues. CDR3 DNA: TGTGCCTGGGGGGGACTAGCGACTAGCACAGATACGCAGTATTTT. Encoded protein: CAWGGLATSTDTQYF. The variable domain in full, completed from reference TRBV30 and TRBJ2-3, reads SQTIHQWPATLVQPVGSPLSLECTVEGTSNPNLYWYRQAAGRGLQLLFYSVGIGQISSEVPQNLSASRPQDRQFILSSKKLLLSDSGFYLCAWGGLATSTDTQYFGPGTRLTVL.

This clone came up once. J is TRBJ2-7 and V is TRBV5-6, with TRBD2 matching 7 bases. The V segment lost 4 bases and the J segment 4 bases; nucleotides outside the gene matches: 14. CDR3 length: 16 residues. Germline V gives CDR1 SGHDT, CDR2 YYEEEE. CDR3 loop: CASSQGVGSGLYEQYF. The CDR3 DNA sequence: TGTGCCAGCAGCCAAGGGGTTGGTAGCGGGTTGTACGAGCAGTACTTC.

The chain couples TRBV4-1 to TRBJ1-3, with D possibly TRBD1 on 6 matching bases. From germline, CDR1 is MGHRA and CDR2 YSYEKL. This CDR3 is built from 15 residues. Trimming left V 1 base short and J 4 bases short, with 11 bases between. CDR3 protein: CASSQVPGTGNTIYF. CDR3 nucleotides: TGCGCCAGCAGCCAAGTACCGGGGACAGGAAACACCATATATTTT.

The chain employs TRBV4-1 and TRBJ2-2; D is uncertain. CDR1 and CDR2 (germline): MGHRA, YSYEKL. V dropped 4 bases and J dropped 6 bases, with 9 bases sitting between them. The CDR3 sequence is 13 residues long. The CDR3 region has the DNA TGCGCCAGCAGCCTGCAGACTCCCGGGGAGCTGTTTTTT. It specifies CASSLQTPGELFF.

V is TRBV19 and J is TRBJ1-1; D may be TRBD1 (5 bases). This CDR3 is built from 13 residues. Germline V lookup: CDR1 LNHDA, CDR2 SQIVND (reference sequence). V was cut by 6 bases and J by 1 base, with 9 bases left in between. CDR3 loop: CASRGEPNTEAFF. In DNA, the CDR3 is TGTGCCAGTAGAGGGGAGCCGAACACTGAAGCTTTCTTT. Full variable domain (missing parts from reference TRBV19 and TRBJ1-1): DGGITQSPKYLFRKEGQNVTLSCEQNLNHDAMYWYRQDPGQGLRLIYYSQIVNDFQKGDIAEGYSVSREKKESFPLTVTSAQKNPTAFYLCASRGEPNTEAFFGQGTRLTVV.

The table lists this clone with a count of one. The chain has TRBV7-9 and TRBJ1-2, with D tentatively TRBD1 (5 bases). The germline V and J ends were trimmed by 3 bases and 3 bases, with 23 bases remaining between them. CDR1 and CDR2 (germline): SEHNR, FQNEAQ (reference sequence). The CDR3 runs to 18 residues. This CDR3 reads CASSFRGTAEIGYYGYTF. The CDR3 nucleotides are TGTGCCAGCAGCTTTCGCGGGACCGCAGAGATCGGGTACTATGGCTACACCTTC.

This chain connects TRBV19 to TRBJ2-1, with 8 bases lining up with TRBD2. Germline V gene data show CDR1 as LNHDA and CDR2 as SQIVND (reference sequence). After removal of 5 bases from V and 5 bases from J, the junction contained 17 bases not matched to a gene. The CDR3 spans 18 residues. CDR3 protein: CASSWSSGEYLLDNEQFF. DNA for the CDR3: TGTGCCAGTAGTTGGAGTAGCGGGGAGTATCTCCTAGACAATGAGCAGTTCTTC. The entire variable domain, with the rest obtained from reference TRBV19 and TRBJ2-1, is as follows: DGGITQSPKYLFRKEGQNVTLSCEQNLNHDAMYWYRQDPGQGLRLIYYSQIVNDFQKGDIAEGYSVSREKKESFPLTVTSAQKNPTAFYLCASSWSSGEYLLDNEQFFGPGTRLTVL.